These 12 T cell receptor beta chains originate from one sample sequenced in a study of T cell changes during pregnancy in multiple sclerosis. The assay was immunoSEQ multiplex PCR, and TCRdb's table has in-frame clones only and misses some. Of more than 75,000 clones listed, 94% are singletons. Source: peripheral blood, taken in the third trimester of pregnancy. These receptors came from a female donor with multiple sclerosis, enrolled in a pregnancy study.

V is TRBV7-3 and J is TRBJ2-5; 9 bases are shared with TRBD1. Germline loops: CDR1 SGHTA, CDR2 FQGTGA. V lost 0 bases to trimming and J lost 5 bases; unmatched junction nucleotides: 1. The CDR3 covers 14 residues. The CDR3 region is CASSLTGTGETQYF. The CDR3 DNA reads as TGTGCCAGCAGCTTAACAGGGACAGGGGAGACCCAGTACTTC. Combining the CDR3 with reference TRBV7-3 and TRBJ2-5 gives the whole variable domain GAGVSQTPSNKVTEKGKYVELRCDPISGHTALYWYRQSLGQGPEFLIYFQGTGAADDSGLPNDRFFAVRPEGSVSTLKIQRTERGDSAVYLCASSLTGTGETQYFGPGTRLLVL.

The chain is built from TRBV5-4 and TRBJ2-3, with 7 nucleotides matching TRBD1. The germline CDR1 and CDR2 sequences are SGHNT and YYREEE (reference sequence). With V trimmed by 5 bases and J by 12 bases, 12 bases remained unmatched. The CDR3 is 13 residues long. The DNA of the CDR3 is TGTGCCAGCAGTCCAGACAGGGTAGGCTCACAGTATTTT. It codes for CASSPDRVGSQYF.

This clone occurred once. The CDR3 is CASSLLTNQYEQYF. The DNA of the CDR3 is TGTGCCAGCAGCTTGTTGACAAATCAGTACGAGCAGTACTTC. The chain joins TRBV5-6 to TRBJ2-7; the D is unclear. The CDR3 is 14 residues long. The germline V gene encodes CDR1 SGHDT and CDR2 YYEEEE. V was shortened by 1 base and J by 4 bases, with 12 bases between the two germline ends.

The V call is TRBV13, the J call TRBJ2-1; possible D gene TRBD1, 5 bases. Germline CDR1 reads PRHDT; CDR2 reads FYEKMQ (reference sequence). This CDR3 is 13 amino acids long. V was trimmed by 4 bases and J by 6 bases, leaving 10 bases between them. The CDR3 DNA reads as TGTGCCAGCAGCTGGCGGACAAGCAATGAGCAGTTCTTC. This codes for CASSWRTSNEQFF.

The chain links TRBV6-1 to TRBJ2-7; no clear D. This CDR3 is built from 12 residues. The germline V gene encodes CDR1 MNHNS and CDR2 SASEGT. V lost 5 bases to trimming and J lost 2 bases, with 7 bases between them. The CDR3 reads CASSQTAYEQYF. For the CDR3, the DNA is TGTGCCAGCAGTCAAACAGCCTACGAGCAGTACTTC.

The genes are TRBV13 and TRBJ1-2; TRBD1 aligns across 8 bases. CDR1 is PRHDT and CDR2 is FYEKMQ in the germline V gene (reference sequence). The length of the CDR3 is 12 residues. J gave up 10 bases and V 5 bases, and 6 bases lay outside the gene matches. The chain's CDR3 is CASSLQGENYTF. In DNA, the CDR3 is TGTGCCAGCAGCCTACAGGGGGAGAACTACACCTTC.

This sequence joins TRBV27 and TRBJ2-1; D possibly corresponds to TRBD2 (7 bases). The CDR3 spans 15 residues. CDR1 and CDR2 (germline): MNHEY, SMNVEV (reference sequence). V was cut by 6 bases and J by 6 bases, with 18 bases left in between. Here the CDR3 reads CASSTHREGSNEQFF. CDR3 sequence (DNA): TGTGCCAGCAGCACCCACAGGGAGGGGTCCAATGAGCAGTTCTTC.

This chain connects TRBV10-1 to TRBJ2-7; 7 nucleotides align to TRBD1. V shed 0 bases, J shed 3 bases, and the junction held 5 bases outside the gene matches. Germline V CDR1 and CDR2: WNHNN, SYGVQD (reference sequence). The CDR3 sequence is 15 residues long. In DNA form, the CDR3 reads TGCGCCAGCAGTGAGTCCAGGGGGAAGGGCTACGAGCAGTACTTC. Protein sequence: CASSESRGKGYEQYF.

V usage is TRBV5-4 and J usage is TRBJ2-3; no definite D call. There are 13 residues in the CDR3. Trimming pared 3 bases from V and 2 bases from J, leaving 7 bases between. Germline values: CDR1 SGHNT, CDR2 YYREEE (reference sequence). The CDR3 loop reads CASSSDNTDTQYF. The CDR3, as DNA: TGTGCCAGCAGCTCCGACAACACAGATACGCAGTATTTT.

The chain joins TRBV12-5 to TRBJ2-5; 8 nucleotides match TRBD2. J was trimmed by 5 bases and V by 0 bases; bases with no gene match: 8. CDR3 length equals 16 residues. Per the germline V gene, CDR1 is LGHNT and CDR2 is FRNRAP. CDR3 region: CASGLVLSGGRETQYF. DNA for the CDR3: TGTGCTAGTGGTTTGGTACTTTCGGGGGGGCGGGAGACCCAGTACTTC.

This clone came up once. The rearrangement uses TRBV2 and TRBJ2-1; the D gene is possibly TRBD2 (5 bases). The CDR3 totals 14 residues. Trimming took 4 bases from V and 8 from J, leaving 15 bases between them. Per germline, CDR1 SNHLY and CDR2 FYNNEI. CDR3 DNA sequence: TGTGCCAGCAGTGCTTGGGATAATAGCGATGAGCAGTTCTTC. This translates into CASSAWDNSDEQFF.

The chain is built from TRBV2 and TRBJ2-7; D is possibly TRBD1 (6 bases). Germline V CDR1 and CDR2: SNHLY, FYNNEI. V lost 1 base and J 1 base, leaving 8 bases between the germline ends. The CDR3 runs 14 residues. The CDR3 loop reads CASSEGQESYEQYF. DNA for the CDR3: TGTGCCAGCAGTGAAGGACAGGAGTCCTACGAGCAGTACTTC.